These 29 T cell receptor beta chains were all obtained from the same sample, sequenced in a study of control samples from healthy donors and cancer patients. Some clones are missing from TCRdb's copy, which holds only in-frame ones; the method was immunoSEQ multiplex PCR. This table holds roughly 170,000 clones, roughly 91% found once. The specimen was blood. The receptors stem from a man aged 18 to 29 in good health.

As regards this clone: Distinct nucleotide sequences in the sample also encode this CDR3. The chain joins TRBV7-3 to TRBJ2-1, with TRBD2 matching over 11 bases. The CDR3 length is 16 residues. The trim removed 4 bases at V and 0 bases at J, leaving 2 bases unmatched. CDR1 and CDR2 (germline): SGHTA, FQGTGA. The CDR3 region is CASSSSGGSSYNEQFF. The DNA for the CDR3 is TGTGCCAGCAGCTCTAGCGGGGGGAGCTCCTACAATGAGCAGTTCTTC.

This chain uses TRBV7-9 with TRBJ1-2; D gene ambiguous. The germline V gene encodes CDR1 SEHNR and CDR2 FQNEAQ (reference sequence). The CDR3 totals 15 residues. Trimming pared 3 bases from V and 0 bases from J, leaving 11 bases between. The CDR3 sequence: CASSFVQNANYGYTF. CDR3 DNA sequence: TGTGCCAGCAGCTTTGTCCAGAATGCTAACTATGGCTACACCTTC.

The chain combines TRBV10-3 with TRBJ2-1; TRBD2 matches at 10 bases. Germline CDR1 and CDR2: ENHRY and SYGVKD. The CDR3 has 15 residues. Trimming at V came to 6 bases and at J to 3 bases, leaving 5 bases not matched to a gene. CDR3: CAISRAGGDYNEQFF. CDR3 DNA: TGTGCCATCAGCAGAGCGGGGGGGGACTACAATGAGCAGTTCTTC.

To note about this clone: The same CDR3 arises from other DNA sequences in this sample as well. This sequence joins TRBV12-3 or TRBV12-4 and TRBJ2-3; D is uncertain. CDR3 length equals 11 residues. V lost 3 bases to trimming and J lost 2 bases, with 0 bases between them. The CDR3 protein is CASSFTDTQYF. DNA of the CDR3: TGTGCCAGCAGTTTCACAGATACGCAGTATTTT.

The V and J genes are TRBV7-9 and TRBJ1-6, with D perhaps TRBD1 (5 bases). V lost 1 base and J 5 bases, leaving 12 bases between the germline ends. The CDR3 covers 16 residues. Germline-derived CDR1 and CDR2 are SEHNR and FQNEAQ (reference sequence). DNA of the CDR3: TGTGCCAGCAGCTTAGTCCGGGGACCTAATAATTCACCCCTCCACTTT. Protein sequence: CASSLVRGPNNSPLHF.

This clone was seen once. This chain links TRBV12-5 with TRBJ2-5; 7 nucleotides agree with TRBD2. The CDR3 runs 16 residues. Per germline, CDR1 LGHNT and CDR2 FRNRAP. With 1 base clipped from V and 2 bases from J, the junction kept 7 bases outside the gene matches. CDR3: CASGLGASGDQETQYF. In nucleotides, the CDR3 is TGTGCTAGTGGTTTGGGGGCTAGCGGTGATCAAGAGACCCAGTACTTC.

CDR3 sequence reads: CALTPNTNTEAFF. In nucleotides, the CDR3 is TGTGCCCTGACGCCAAACACGAACACTGAAGCTTTCTTT. The J gene is TRBJ1-1, the V gene TRBV30; D is uncertain. The germline gives CDR1 GTSNPN, CDR2 SVGIG (reference sequence). CDR3 length equals 13 residues. V dropped 8 bases and J dropped 1 base, with 14 bases sitting between them.

The V and J genes are TRBV27 and TRBJ1-2, with 7 bases fitting TRBD1. The germline CDR1 and CDR2 sequences are MNHEY and SMNVEV (reference sequence). This CDR3 contains 15 residues. J lost 3 bases, V lost 3 bases, and 7 bases had no gene match. For the CDR3, the DNA is TGTGCCAGCAGTTTCGCCACAGGGGCGGACTATGGCTACACCTTC. This encodes CASSFATGADYGYTF.

This sequence joins TRBV14 and TRBJ1-2; D not certain. Trimming removed 1 base from V and 7 bases from J, with 13 bases in between. The length of the CDR3 is 14 residues. Per the germline V gene, CDR1 is SGHDN and CDR2 is FVKESK. Here the CDR3 DNA reads TGTGCCAGCAGCCAAGTAATTGGCAAATCTGGCTACACCTTC. Translated: CASSQVIGKSGYTF.

A single count supports this clone. This same CDR3 is encoded by further DNA sequences in the sample. The chain links TRBV5-1 to TRBJ1-1; 8 bases map to TRBD1. J gave up 4 bases and V 0 bases, and 2 bases lay outside the gene matches. CDR1 and CDR2 (germline): SGHRS, YFSETQ. There are 14 residues in the CDR3. The CDR3 is CASSLGTGGTEAFF. The DNA for the CDR3 is TGCGCCAGCAGCTTGGGTACAGGGGGCACTGAAGCTTTCTTT.

The chain joins TRBV7-2 to TRBJ1-1, with D possibly TRBD1 on 6 matching bases. CDR3 length: 16 residues. The germline V gene has CDR1 SGHTA and CDR2 FQGNSA. Trimming removed 5 bases at V and 1 base at J, with 17 bases between. The CDR3 spells CASSPLGGHSNTEAFF. The CDR3 DNA reads TGTGCCAGCAGCCCCCTCGGGGGACATTCGAACACTGAAGCTTTCTTT.

CDR3 protein: CASSSNQPQHF. The DNA for the CDR3 is TGCGCCAGCAGCTCCAATCAGCCCCAGCATTTT. The chain uses TRBV5-1 and TRBJ1-5; no clear D gene. Germline V lookup: CDR1 SGHRS, CDR2 YFSETQ. Trimming cost V 3 bases and J 3 bases, with 1 base left between them. The CDR3 consists of 11 residues.

The rearrangement uses TRBV24-1 and TRBJ1-2; the D gene is possibly TRBD1 (6 bases). Germline V gives CDR1 KGHDR, CDR2 SFDVKD. V lost 4 bases and J lost 5, with 13 bases in between. The CDR3 spans 14 residues. CDR3 coding DNA: TGTGCCACCAGTGAAAATGGACAGTTTTATGGCTACACCTTC. As protein: CATSENGQFYGYTF.

The chain joins TRBV3-1 (or the pseudogene TRBV3-2) to TRBJ2-1; 10 positions match TRBD2. V shed 0 bases, J shed 4 bases, and the junction held 3 bases outside the gene matches. This CDR3 comprises 16 residues. The germline V gene has CDR1 LGHDT and CDR2 YNNKEL (reference sequence). CDR3 coding DNA: TGTGCCAGCAGCCAAGATACTAGCGGGATTTACAATGAGCAGTTCTTC. This codes for CASSQDTSGIYNEQFF.

About this clone itself: The identical CDR3 is also encoded by other nucleotide sequences in the sample. The chain links TRBV30 to TRBJ1-1; D is undetermined. In germline, CDR1 is GTSNPN, CDR2 SVGIG (reference sequence). The germline V and J ends were trimmed by 2 bases and 4 bases, with 8 bases remaining between them. This CDR3 has 12 residues. The CDR3 region is CAWSRGGTEAFF. The CDR3 DNA follows: TGTGCCTGGAGTAGAGGAGGCACTGAAGCTTTCTTT. The full variable domain, rest sourced from reference TRBV30 and TRBJ1-1, is SQTIHQWPATLVQPVGSPLSLECTVEGTSNPNLYWYRQAAGRGLQLLFYSVGIGQISSEVPQNLSASRPQDRQFILSSKKLLLSDSGFYLCAWSRGGTEAFFGQGTRLTVV.

The chain employs TRBV6-5 and TRBJ2-7; a possible D gene is TRBD1 (5 bases). V was pared by 2 bases and J by 5 bases, with 16 bases between. This CDR3 has 15 amino acids. Per germline, CDR1 MNHEY and CDR2 SVGAGI. CDR3 region: CASSYRGAGINEQYF. As DNA, the CDR3 is TGTGCCAGCAGTTACCGTGGGGCAGGGATCAACGAGCAGTACTTC.

The chain links TRBV7-2 to TRBJ2-3; TRBD1 matches at 9 bases. Germline CDR1 reads SGHTA; CDR2 reads FQGNSA. This CDR3 is 14 amino acids long. The V and J ends lost 4 bases and 5 bases, in that order; junction bases with no gene match: 4. This chain's CDR3 is CASSYRGRGDTQYF. CDR3 in DNA: TGTGCCAGCAGCTACAGGGGGCGAGGAGATACGCAGTATTTT.

The chain employs TRBV24-1 and TRBJ2-7, with 11 positions matching TRBD1. Germline lookup yields CDR1 KGHDR and CDR2 SFDVKD. The CDR3 loop spans 16 amino acids. The ends lost 4 bases at V and 2 bases at J; junction bases unmatched: 6. The DNA of the CDR3 is TGTGCCACCAGTGAGCGCGGGACAGGGGGAACCTACGAGCAGTACTTC. Translating gives CATSERGTGGTYEQYF.

The CDR3 nucleotides read TGTGCCAGCAGCCAAGAGTGGGAAAAGGAAAACACCATATATTTT. Protein: CASSQEWEKENTIYF. The chain is built from TRBV3-1 (or the pseudogene TRBV3-2) and TRBJ1-3; no definite D call. The CDR3 is 15 residues long. Trimming took 0 bases from V and 6 from J, leaving 12 bases between them. The V gene's germline CDR1 is LGHDT and CDR2 YNNKEL (reference sequence).

The chain carries TRBV7-9 and TRBJ2-3, with TRBD2 matching over 7 bases. Germline CDR1 SEHNR, CDR2 FQNEAQ (reference sequence). V was clipped by 4 bases and J by 3 bases; unmatched bases: 7. This CDR3 spans 15 amino acids. CDR3 nucleotides: TGTGCCAGCAGCTCGCCCGGGACTACAACAGATACGCAGTATTTT. It yields the protein CASSSPGTTTDTQYF.

Remarks on this clone: This CDR3 is also generated by other DNA sequences in the sample. The gene calls are TRBV7-9 and TRBJ1-4; tentative D call: TRBD1 (6 bases). Trimming cost V 2 bases and J 7 bases, with 11 bases left between them. Germline CDR1 and CDR2: SEHNR and FQNEAQ (reference sequence). The CDR3 extends over 14 amino acids. In DNA form, the CDR3 reads TGTGCCAGCAGCTTACACAGGGCCACTGAAAAACTGTTTTTT. It specifies CASSLHRATEKLFF.

This rearrangement joins TRBV3-1 (or the pseudogene TRBV3-2) to TRBJ1-2; 9 bases match TRBD1. V dropped 5 bases and J dropped 8; count of bases not matched to a gene: 6. This CDR3 contains 13 residues. Germline CDR1 reads LGHDT; CDR2 reads YNNKEL (reference sequence). CDR3 protein: CASSFGQGKGYTF. For the CDR3, the DNA is TGTGCCAGCAGCTTCGGACAGGGGAAGGGCTACACCTTC.

The chain couples TRBV19 to TRBJ1-2; D is unclear. Germline loops: CDR1 LNHDA, CDR2 SQIVND (reference sequence). Trimming took off 1 base at V and 1 base at J, with 10 bases between the two ends. There are 15 residues in the CDR3. CDR3 in DNA: TGTGCCAGTAGTATAGCTGGGCGCTTTAACTATGGCTACACCTTC. This codes for CASSIAGRFNYGYTF.

This chain links TRBV21-1 with TRBJ2-3; the table's D call, TRBD2, has no DNA check behind it. TRBV21-1 is an annotated pseudogene. The length of the CDR3 is 17 residues. The CDR3: CASSKTLLPGVIDTQYF. Here the CDR3 DNA reads TGTGCCAGCAGCAAAACCCTTCTTCCGGGGGTCATAGATACGCAGTATTTT.

The chain has TRBV10-3 and TRBJ2-2, with D unclear. This CDR3 contains 13 residues. The germline V gene encodes CDR1 ENHRY and CDR2 SYGVKD. V was shortened by 6 bases and J by 5 bases, with 10 bases between the two germline ends. This CDR3 is CAIRETGTGELFF. The DNA of the CDR3 is TGTGCCATCAGAGAGACCGGGACCGGGGAGCTGTTTTTT.

V and J are TRBV24-1 and TRBJ1-2, with D possibly TRBD1 on 6 matching bases. Germline CDR1 and CDR2: KGHDR and SFDVKD. V gave up 2 bases and J gave up 4 bases, with 22 bases separating them. The CDR3 length is 18 residues. The chain's CDR3 is CATSDSRGPGEQGYGYTF. CDR3 in DNA: TGTGCCACCAGTGATTCGAGGGGACCAGGGGAGCAGGGCTATGGCTACACCTTC.

This clone was counted a few times. The V and J genes are TRBV11-2 and TRBJ2-1; tentatively, D is TRBD1 (5 bases). The V end was cut by 1 base, the J end by 0 bases, with 19 bases between. The germline V gene has CDR1 SGHAT and CDR2 FQNNGV. This CDR3 is 19 amino acids long. Here the CDR3 reads CASSLGRKTAFGSYNEQFF. The CDR3 region has the DNA TGTGCCAGCAGCTTAGGGCGAAAGACAGCCTTCGGCTCCTACAATGAGCAGTTCTTC.

V gene TRBV19 combines with J gene TRBJ1-2; D may be TRBD1 (5 bases). This CDR3 is 15 amino acids long. Germline lookup yields CDR1 LNHDA and CDR2 SQIVND (reference sequence). Trimming took off 4 bases at V and 8 bases at J, with 20 bases between the two ends. The CDR3 DNA sequence: TGTGCCAGTAGTAGATCCGGGACCGCGTCGGGAGGCTACACCTTC. Translated, it gives CASSRSGTASGGYTF.

The chain combines TRBV5-1 with TRBJ2-6, with 7 bases fitting TRBD1. J was trimmed by 0 bases and V by 2 bases; bases with no gene match: 11. Germline V gene lookup returns CDR1 SGHRS and CDR2 YFSETQ. The CDR3 loop spans 19 amino acids. CDR3 residues: CASSLGGLSVNSGANVLTF. The CDR3 nucleotides read TGCGCCAGCAGCTTAGGGGGCCTCTCCGTAAACTCTGGGGCCAACGTCCTGACTTTC.